This T cell receptor (beta chain) was sequenced for a study of beta chain features in type 1 diabetes. Study details: Healthy donors resembled patients in age, gender and cell yields.

By share of the sample, this clone is medium-sized. Its antigen remains unknown. Study-level findings and limits: In every one of the four CD4+ subsets, TCRB CDR3s were moderately but significantly shorter in Type 1 diabetes patients. It was among patients, rather than healthy donors, that naive, central memory and Treg TCRB repertoires appeared more similar. Possibly, sequencing cDNA over-represented cells that had high TCR expression levels.

It was via CD45RO/CCR7/CD25/CD127/CD95/CD27 that CD4+ naive, central memory, regulatory and stem cell-like memory cells were sorted. What was sequenced were expressed TCRB transcripts, since all of the isolated RNA had been reverse transcribed. Sequencing used immunoSEQ multiplex PCR; TCRdb keeps in-frame clones, though not all of them. The repertoire includes about 23,000 clones, around 69% of them detected once, and around 4% sits in the top ten. Germline CDR1 SGHTA, CDR2 FQGNSA. Trimming took 3 bases from V and 2 from J, leaving 7 bases between them. The CDR3 is 13 amino acids. The origin of this receptor is a man aged 18 to 30 with type 1 diabetes. The rearrangement joins TRBV7-2 to TRBJ2-5, with D unclear. Sequenced sample: Tregs from blood. The CDR3 region is CASSFLPQETQYF. CDR3 bases: TGTGCCAGCAGCTTCCTACCACAAGAGACCCAGTACTTC. Looking up the rest from reference TRBV7-2 and TRBJ2-5 gives the full variable domain: GAGVSQSPSNKVTEKGKDVELRCDPISGHTALYWYRQSLGQGLEFLIYFQGNSAPDKSGLPSDRFSAERTGGSVSTLTIQRTQQEDSAVYLCASSFLPQETQYFGPGTRLLVL.